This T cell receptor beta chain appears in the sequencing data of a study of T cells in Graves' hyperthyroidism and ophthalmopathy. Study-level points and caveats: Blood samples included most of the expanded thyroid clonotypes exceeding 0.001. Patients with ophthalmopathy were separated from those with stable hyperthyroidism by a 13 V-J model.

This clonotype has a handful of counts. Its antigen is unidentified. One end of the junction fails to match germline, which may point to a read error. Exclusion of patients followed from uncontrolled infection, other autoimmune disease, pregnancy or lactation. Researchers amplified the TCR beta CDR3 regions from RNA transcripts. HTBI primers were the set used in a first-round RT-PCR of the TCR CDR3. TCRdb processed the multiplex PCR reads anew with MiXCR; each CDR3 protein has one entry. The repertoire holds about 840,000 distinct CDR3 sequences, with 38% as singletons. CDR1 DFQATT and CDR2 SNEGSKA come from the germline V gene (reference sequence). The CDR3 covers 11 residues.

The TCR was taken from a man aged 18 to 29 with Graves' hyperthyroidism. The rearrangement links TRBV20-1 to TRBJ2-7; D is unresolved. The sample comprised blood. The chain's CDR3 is CSVRSVYEQYF. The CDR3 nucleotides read TGCAGTGTTAGATCCGTCTACGAGCAGTACTTC.